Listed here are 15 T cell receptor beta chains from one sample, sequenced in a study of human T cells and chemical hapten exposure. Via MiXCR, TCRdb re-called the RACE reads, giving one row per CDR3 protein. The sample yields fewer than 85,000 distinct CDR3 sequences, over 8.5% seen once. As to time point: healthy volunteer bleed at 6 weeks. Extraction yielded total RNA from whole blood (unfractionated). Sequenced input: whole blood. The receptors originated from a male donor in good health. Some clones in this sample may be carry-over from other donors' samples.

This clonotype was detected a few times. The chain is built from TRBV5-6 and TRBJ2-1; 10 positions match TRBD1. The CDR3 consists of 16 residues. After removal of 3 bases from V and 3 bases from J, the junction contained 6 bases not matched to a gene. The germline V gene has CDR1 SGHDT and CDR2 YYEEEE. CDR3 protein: CASSWPGQGYYNEQFF. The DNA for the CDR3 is TGTGCCAGCAGCTGGCCGGGACAGGGGTACTACAATGAGCAGTTCTTC.

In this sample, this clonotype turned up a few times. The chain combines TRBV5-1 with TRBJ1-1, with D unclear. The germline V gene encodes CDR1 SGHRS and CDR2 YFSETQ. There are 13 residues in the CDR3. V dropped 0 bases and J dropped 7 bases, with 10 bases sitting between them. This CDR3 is CASSLGSEFEAFF. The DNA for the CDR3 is TGCGCCAGCAGCTTGGGCAGTGAATTTGAAGCTTTCTTT.

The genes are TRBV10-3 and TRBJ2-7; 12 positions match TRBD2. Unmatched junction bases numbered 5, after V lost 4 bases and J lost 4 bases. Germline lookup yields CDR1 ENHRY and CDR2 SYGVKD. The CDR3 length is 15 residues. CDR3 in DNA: TGTGCCATCAGTGGGACTAGCGGGATCGGGTACGAGCAGTACTTC. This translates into CAISGTSGIGYEQYF.

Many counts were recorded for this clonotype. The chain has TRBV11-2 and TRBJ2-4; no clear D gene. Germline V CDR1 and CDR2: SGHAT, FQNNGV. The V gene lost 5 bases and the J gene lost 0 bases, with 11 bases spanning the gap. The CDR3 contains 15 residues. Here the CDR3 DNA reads TGTGCCAGCAGCAATTTACAGATAGCCAAAAACATTCAGTACTTC. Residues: CASSNLQIAKNIQYF. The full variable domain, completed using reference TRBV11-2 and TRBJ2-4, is EAGVAQSPRYKIIEKRQSVAFWCNPISGHATLYWYQQILGQGPKLLIQFQNNGVVDDSQLPKDRFSAERLKGVDSTLKIQPAKLEDSAVYLCASSNLQIAKNIQYFGAGTRLSVL.

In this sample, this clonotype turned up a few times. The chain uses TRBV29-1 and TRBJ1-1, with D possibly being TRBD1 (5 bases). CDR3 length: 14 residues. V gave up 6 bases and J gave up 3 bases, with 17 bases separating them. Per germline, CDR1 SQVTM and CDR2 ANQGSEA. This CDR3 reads CSVEPRLGDTEAFF. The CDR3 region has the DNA TGCAGCGTCGAGCCCCGTTTGGGGGACACTGAAGCTTTCTTT. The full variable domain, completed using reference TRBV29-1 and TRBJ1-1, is SAVISQKPSRDICQRGTSLTIQCQVDSQVTMMFWYRQQPGQSLTLIATANQGSEATYESGFVIDKFPISRPNLTFSTLTVSNMSPEDSSIYLCSVEPRLGDTEAFFGQGTRLTVV.

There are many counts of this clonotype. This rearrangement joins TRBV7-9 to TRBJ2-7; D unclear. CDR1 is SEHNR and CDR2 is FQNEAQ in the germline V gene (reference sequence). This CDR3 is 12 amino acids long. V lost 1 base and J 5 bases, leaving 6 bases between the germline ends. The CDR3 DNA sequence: TGTGCCAGCAGCTTAGTTGCAGACGAGCAGTACTTC. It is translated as CASSLVADEQYF.

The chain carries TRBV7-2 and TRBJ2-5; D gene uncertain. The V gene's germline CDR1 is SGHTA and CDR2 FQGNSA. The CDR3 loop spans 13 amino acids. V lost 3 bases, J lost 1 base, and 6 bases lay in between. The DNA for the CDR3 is TGTGCCAGCAGCTTTAGCCTCCAAGAGACCCAGTACTTC. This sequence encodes CASSFSLQETQYF.

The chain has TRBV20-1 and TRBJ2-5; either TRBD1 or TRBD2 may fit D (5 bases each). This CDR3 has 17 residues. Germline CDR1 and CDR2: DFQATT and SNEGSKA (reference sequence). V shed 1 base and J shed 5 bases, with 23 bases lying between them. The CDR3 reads CSARARGRADLKETQYF. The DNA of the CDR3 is TGCAGTGCTAGAGCCCGGGGCAGGGCGGACCTTAAGGAGACCCAGTACTTC.

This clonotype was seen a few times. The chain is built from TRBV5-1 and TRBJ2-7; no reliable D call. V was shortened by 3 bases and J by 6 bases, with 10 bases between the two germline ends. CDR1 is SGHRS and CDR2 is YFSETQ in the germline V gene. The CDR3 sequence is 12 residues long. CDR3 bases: TGCGCCAGCAGCTCTACCTATGGCGAGCAGTACTTC. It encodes CASSSTYGEQYF.

In DNA, the CDR3 is TGTGCCAGCAGTGAAGCTAGCGGGGAAGAGACCCAGTACTTC. Translation: CASSEASGEETQYF. The gene calls are TRBV2 and TRBJ2-5; 8 bases line up with TRBD2. V shed 0 bases, J shed 3 bases, and the junction held 0 bases outside the gene matches. This CDR3 is built from 14 residues. Looked up from germline, CDR1 is SNHLY and CDR2 is FYNNEI.

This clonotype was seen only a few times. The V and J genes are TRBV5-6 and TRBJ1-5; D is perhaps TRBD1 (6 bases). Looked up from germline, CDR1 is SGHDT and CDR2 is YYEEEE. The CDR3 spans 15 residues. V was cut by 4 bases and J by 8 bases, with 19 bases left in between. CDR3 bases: TGTGCCAGCAGCACAACGGCAGGGACACGGGAGCCCCAGCATTTT. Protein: CASSTTAGTREPQHF.

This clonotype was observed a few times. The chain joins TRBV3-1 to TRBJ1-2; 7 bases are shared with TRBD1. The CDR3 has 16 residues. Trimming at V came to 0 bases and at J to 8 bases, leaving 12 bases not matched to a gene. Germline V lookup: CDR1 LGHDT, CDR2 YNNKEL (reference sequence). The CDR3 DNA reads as TGTGCCAGCAGCCAAGACTGGCGACAGGGAAATAGAGGCTACACCTTC. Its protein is CASSQDWRQGNRGYTF.

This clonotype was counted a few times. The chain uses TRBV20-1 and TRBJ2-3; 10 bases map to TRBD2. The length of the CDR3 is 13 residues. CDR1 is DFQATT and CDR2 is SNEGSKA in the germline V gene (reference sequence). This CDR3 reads CRVAGGPTDTQYF. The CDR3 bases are TGCAGGGTAGCGGGGGGCCCGACAGATACGCAGTATTTT.

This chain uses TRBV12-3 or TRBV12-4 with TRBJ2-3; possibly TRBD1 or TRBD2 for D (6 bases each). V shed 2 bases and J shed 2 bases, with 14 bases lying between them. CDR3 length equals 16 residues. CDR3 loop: CASSLRRGALTDTQYF. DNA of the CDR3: TGTGCCAGCAGTTTAAGGAGGGGGGCCCTCACAGATACGCAGTATTTT.

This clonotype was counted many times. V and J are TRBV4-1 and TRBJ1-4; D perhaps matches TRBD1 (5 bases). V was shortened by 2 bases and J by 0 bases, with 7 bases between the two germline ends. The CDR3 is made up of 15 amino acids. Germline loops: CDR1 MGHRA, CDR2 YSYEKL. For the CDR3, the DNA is TGCGCCAGCAGCCAACCGGGGGCAACTAATGAAAAACTGTTTTTT. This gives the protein CASSQPGATNEKLFF.